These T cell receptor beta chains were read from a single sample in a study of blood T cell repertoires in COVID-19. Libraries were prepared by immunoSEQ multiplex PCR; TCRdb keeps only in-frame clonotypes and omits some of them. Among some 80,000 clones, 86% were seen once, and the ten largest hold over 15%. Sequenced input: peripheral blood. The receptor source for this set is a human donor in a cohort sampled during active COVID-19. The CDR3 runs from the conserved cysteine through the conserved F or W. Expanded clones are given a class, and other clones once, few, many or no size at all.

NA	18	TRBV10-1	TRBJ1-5	CASTEPPSHRAFNQPQHF
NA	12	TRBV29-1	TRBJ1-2	CSVENTNYGYTF
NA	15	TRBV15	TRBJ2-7	CATSRVPGQGYEQYF
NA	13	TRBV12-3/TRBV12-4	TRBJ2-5	CASSHDRVGTQYF
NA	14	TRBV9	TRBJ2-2	CASSARTNTGELFF
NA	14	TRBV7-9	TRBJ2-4	CASSLRLAENIQYF
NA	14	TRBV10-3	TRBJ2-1	CAISEVAQGNEQFF
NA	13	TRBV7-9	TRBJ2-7	CASSSGNFYEQYF
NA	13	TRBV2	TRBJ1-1	CASSEGGNTEAFF
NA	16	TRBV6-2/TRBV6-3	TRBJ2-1	CASSSIAGGPHNEQFF
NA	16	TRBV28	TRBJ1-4	CASSFGGVATNEKLFF
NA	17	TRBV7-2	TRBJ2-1	CASSSTGLAGGKSEQFF
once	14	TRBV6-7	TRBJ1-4	CASSITGLEEKLFF
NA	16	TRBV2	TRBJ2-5	CASSYPTGSSQETQYF
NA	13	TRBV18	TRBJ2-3	CASSPSLTDTQYF
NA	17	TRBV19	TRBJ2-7	CASSIPSGGGPSYEQYF
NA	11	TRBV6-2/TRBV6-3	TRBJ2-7	CASSRTHEQYF
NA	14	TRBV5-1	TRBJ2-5	CASSLSGQTETQYF
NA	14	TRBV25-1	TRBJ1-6	CASSEPQGGSPLHF
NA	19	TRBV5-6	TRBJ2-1	CASSVNLLLGAGQANEQFF
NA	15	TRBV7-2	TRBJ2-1	CASSLSSGGNNEQFF
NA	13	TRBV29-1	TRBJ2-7	CSVEVPGGYEQYF
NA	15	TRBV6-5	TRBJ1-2	CASRERDRGTYGYTF
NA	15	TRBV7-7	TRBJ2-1	CASSLGYHGGGEQFF
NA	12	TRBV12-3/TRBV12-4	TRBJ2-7	CASGGRGYEQYF
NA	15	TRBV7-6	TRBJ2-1	CASSLTSRGDGEQFF
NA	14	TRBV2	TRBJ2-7	CASTNREKSYEQYF
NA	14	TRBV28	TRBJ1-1	CASSLFGTGSEAFF
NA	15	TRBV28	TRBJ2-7	CASRTEGGSSYEQYF
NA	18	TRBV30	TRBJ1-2	CAWSNSRQGLQFNYGYTF
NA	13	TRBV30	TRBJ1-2	CAWRLGGADGYTF
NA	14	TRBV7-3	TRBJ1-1	CASNTGEQGTEAFF
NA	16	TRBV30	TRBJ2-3	CAWSVLSGVKGDTQYF
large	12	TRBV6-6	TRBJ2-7	CASSIGQPEQYF
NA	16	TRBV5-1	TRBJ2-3	CASSRGLAGELDTQYF
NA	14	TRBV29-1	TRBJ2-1	CSVGGGRGRNEQFF
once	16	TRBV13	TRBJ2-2	CASSLGAGGDAGELFF
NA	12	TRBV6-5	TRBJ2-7	CASSPRSYEQYF
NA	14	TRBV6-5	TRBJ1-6	CASITDRGNSPLHF
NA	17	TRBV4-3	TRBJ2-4	CASSQDERGGEGNIQYF
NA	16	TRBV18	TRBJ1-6	CASSPWTTGYNSPLHF
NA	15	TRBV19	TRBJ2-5	CASSRESRGQETQYF
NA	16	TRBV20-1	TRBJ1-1	CSARAHNRGANTEAFF
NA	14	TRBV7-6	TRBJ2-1	CASSPGLAGREQFF
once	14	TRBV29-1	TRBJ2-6	CSVRAGSGANVLTF